This T cell receptor (beta chain) was sequenced for a study of blood T cells in healthy people across ages. Trimming removed 11 bases at V and 5 bases at J, with 9 bases between. Germline V gene sequence: CDR1 MNHEY, CDR2 SVGEGT. This CDR3 is 10 amino acids long. In this sample, this clonotype turned up a few times. For the second PCR, which ran for about 7 to 12 cycles, a sample-barcoded 5' primer and a J-beta primer mix were used. TCRdb called the 5' RACE reads again in MiXCR, with one record for every CDR3 protein. Here the sample spans some 1,800,000 distinct CDR3 sequences, about two fifths being singletons.

Sample: blood. The genes are TRBV6-2 or TRBV6-3 and TRBJ2-5; D is unresolved. The clonotype originates from a human donor in good health. CDR3 coding DNA: TGTGCCGCCGGCTTCGAGACCCAGTACTTC. Translating gives CAAGFETQYF.